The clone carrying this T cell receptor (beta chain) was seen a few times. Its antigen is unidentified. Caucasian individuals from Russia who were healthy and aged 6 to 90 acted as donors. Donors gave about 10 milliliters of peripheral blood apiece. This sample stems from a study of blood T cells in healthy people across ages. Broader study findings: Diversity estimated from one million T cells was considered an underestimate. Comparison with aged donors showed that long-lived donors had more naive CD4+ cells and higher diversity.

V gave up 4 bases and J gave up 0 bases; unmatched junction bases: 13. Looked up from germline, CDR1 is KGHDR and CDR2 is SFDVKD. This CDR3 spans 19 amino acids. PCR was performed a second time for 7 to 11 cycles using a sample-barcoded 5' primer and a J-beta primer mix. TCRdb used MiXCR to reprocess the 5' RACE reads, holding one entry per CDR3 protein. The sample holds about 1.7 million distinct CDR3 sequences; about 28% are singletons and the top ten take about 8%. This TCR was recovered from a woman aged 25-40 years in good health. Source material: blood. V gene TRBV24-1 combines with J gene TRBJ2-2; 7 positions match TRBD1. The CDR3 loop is CATSEPSLTGASNTGELFF. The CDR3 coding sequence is TGTGCCACCAGTGAGCCGAGCCTTACAGGGGCCTCGAACACCGGGGAGCTGTTTTTT.